These T cell receptor beta chains were read from a single sample in a study of OX40 agonist ivuxolimab in advanced cancers. TCRdb's copy holds only in-frame clones and misses some; the assay was immunoSEQ multiplex PCR. This sample has some 21,000 clones; 85% to 90% occur once, and the top ten carry 40% to 55%. The sample consisted of CD4+ or CD8+ T cells sorted from blood, taken in a trial of the OX40 agonist ivuxolimab. Source of these receptors: an adult with an advanced solid tumor such as melanoma, head and neck, liver or kidney cancer. Both conserved end residues are trimmed from each CDR3. The order of the fields is CDR3 length, V gene, J gene, CDR3 protein.

len: 13
v_gene: TRBV19
j_gene: TRBJ2-1
CDR3aa: ASSLAGGSYNEQF

len: 14
v_gene: TRBV4-1
j_gene: TRBJ1-4
CDR3aa: ASSQAPGATNEKLF

len: 12
v_gene: TRBV19
j_gene: TRBJ2-7
CDR3aa: ASTRRGLPHEQY

len: 11
v_gene: TRBV29-1
j_gene: TRBJ2-1
CDR3aa: SVVLVSYNEQF

len: 8
v_gene: TRBV20-1
j_gene: TRBJ2-1
CDR3aa: SAKENEQF

len: 13
v_gene: TRBV27
j_gene: TRBJ1-3
CDR3aa: ASSLDQSSGNTIY

len: 12
v_gene: TRBV15
j_gene: TRBJ2-5
CDR3aa: ATSPKGVRGTQY

len: 13
v_gene: TRBV11-2
j_gene: TRBJ2-3
CDR3aa: ASSLLAGGTDTQY

len: 12
v_gene: TRBV6-1
j_gene: TRBJ2-1
CDR3aa: ASSRLAGRNEQF

len: 13
v_gene: TRBV19
j_gene: TRBJ1-5
CDR3aa: ASSIVASPNQPQH

len: 13
v_gene: TRBV4-3
j_gene: TRBJ2-7
CDR3aa: ASSLREAGVVEQY